These T cell receptor beta chains were read from a single sample in a study of cytomegalovirus exposure and HLA in healthy donors. The data were produced by immunoSEQ multiplex PCR, yet TCRdb's version contains in-frame clones alone and is incomplete. The repertoire holds about 190,000 clones, with 80% to 90% as singletons. The specimen sequenced was PBMCs. The receptors were sampled from a man aged 25 to 40 in good health and CMV-seronegative. Both conserved end residues are part of each CDR3. A D gene is named only where the DNA matches it firmly. Size values are once, few and many counts, or a class for expanded clones, and some rows have none.

V gene	J gene	D gene	clone size	CDR3 DNA	CDR3 protein
TRBV28	TRBJ2-7	NA	NA	TGTGCCTGTAGGGACTCTCCCTACGAGCAGTACTTC	CACRDSPYEQYF
TRBV4-1	TRBJ2-5	TRBD2	NA	TGCGCCAGCAAAGGCGGGAGCGAAGAGACCCAGTACTTC	CASKGGSEETQYF
TRBV30	TRBJ1-5	NA	NA	TGTGCCTGGAGTGGTTCGCCGCTAATTGATCAGCCCCAGCATTTT	CAWSGSPLIDQPQHF
TRBV27	TRBJ1-1	NA	NA	TGTGCCAGCAGCAACGTGTATGAGGCAGGGTTTGCTTTCTTT	CASSNVYEAGFAFF
TRBV18	TRBJ1-2	TRBD1	NA	TGTGCCAGCTCGCTCATTACCGACAGGGCAGAAGGCTACACCTTC	CASSLITDRAEGYTF
TRBV7-6	TRBJ2-7	TRBD1	NA	TGTGCCAGCAGCTTAGGGACAGGGAACTCCTACGAGCAGTACTTC	CASSLGTGNSYEQYF
TRBV7-2	TRBJ2-7	NA	NA	TGTGCCAGCAGCTTAGTCGAGGGATCTGGAGAGCAGTACTTC	CASSLVEGSGEQYF
TRBV11-1	TRBJ2-2	NA	NA	TGTGCCAGCAGCCAGCAGGGACTCCAAGTCACCGGGGAGCTGTTTTTT	CASSQQGLQVTGELFF
TRBV19	TRBJ1-5	TRBD1	NA	TGTGCCAGTAGTAACTGGCAGGGGGCCACACCCAATCAGCCCCAGCATTTT	CASSNWQGATPNQPQHF
TRBV6-6	TRBJ2-7	NA	once	TGTGCCAGCAGTTACGTCCCGGTCGGCGAGCAGTACTTC	CASSYVPVGEQYF
TRBV15	TRBJ1-1	NA	NA	TGTGCCACCAGTTCCTGGGCGGGAACAGGGAGGGACACTGAAGCTTTCTTT	CATSSWAGTGRDTEAFF
TRBV28	TRBJ1-5	NA	NA	TGTGCCAGCAGTTTGTCTCTGGGGCACCAGCCCCAGCATTTT	CASSLSLGHQPQHF
TRBV5-4	TRBJ2-2	TRBD1	NA	TGTGCCAGCAGCTCCAAGGGACAGCTCACCGGGGAGCTGTTTTTT	CASSSKGQLTGELFF
TRBV5-1	TRBJ1-1	NA	NA	TGCGCCAGCAGCTTGTTTCGACAAACGAACACTGAAGCTTTCTTT	CASSLFRQTNTEAFF
TRBV6-5	TRBJ2-1	TRBD1	NA	TGTGCCAGCAGTTACTCGACAGGGGGCTACAATGAGCAGTTCTTC	CASSYSTGGYNEQFF
TRBV5-1	TRBJ1-1	TRBD1	NA	TGCGCCAGCAGCGGAGGGACAGCGAACACTGAAGCTTTCTTT	CASSGGTANTEAFF
TRBV5-1	TRBJ1-2	NA	NA	TGCGCCAGCAGCTTAGGGGAATTCGGTGGCTACACCTTC	CASSLGEFGGYTF
TRBV11-2	TRBJ2-5	TRBD1	NA	TGTGCCAGCAGCGAAGACAGGGGGGTGCGAAAGACCCAGTACTTC	CASSEDRGVRKTQYF